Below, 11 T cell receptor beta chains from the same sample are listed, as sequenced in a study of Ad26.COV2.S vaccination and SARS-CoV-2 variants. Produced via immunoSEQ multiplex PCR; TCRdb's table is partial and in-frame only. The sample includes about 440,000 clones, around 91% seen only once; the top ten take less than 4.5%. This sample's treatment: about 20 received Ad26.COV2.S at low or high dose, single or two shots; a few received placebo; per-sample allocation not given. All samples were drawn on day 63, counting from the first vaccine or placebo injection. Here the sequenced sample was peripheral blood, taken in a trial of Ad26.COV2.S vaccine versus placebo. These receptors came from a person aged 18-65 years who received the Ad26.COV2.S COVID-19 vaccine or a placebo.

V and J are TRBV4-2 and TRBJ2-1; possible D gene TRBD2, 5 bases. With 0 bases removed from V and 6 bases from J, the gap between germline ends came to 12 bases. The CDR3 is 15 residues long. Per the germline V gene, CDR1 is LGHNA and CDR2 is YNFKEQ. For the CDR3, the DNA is TGTGCCAGCAGCCAAGATAGCAGCGGAGTCAATGAGCAGTTCTTC. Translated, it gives CASSQDSSGVNEQFF.

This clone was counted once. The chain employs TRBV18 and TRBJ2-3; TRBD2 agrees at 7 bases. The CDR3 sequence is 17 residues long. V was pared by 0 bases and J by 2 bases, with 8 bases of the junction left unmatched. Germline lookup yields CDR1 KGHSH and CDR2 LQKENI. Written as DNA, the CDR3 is TGTGCCAGCTCACCACCGGGACTACCAGGGTACACAGATACGCAGTATTTT. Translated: CASSPPGLPGYTDTQYF.

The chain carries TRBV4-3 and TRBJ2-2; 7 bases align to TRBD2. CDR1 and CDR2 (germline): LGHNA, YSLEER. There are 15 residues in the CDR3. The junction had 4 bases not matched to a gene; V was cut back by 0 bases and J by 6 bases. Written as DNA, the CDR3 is TGCGCCAGCAGCCAAGATTCGGGGGGTCCCGGGGAGCTGTTTTTT. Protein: CASSQDSGGPGELFF.

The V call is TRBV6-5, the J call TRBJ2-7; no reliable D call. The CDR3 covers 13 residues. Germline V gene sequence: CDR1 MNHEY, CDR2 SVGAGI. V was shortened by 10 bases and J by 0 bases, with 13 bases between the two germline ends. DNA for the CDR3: TGTGCCACAGCTACAGTCAGCTCCTACGAGCAGTACTTC. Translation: CATATVSSYEQYF.

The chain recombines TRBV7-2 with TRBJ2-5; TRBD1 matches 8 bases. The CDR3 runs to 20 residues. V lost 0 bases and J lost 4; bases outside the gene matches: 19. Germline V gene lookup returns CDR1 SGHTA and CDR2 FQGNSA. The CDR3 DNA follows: TGTGCCAGCAGCTTAGCGTACAGGGGGATAGTTGGCCTGAAAGGAGAGACCCAGTACTTC. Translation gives CASSLAYRGIVGLKGETQYF.

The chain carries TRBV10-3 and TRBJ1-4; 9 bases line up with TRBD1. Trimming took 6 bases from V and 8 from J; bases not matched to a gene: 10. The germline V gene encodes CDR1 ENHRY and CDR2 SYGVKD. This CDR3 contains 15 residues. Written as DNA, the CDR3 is TGTGCCATCAGGCCCGGGACAGGGCTCGGGGAAAAACTGTTTTTT. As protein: CAIRPGTGLGEKLFF.

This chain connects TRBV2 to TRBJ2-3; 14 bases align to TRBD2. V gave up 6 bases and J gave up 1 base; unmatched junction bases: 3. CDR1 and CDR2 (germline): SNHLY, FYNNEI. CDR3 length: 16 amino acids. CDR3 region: CASSETSGRGTDTQYF. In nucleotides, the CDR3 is TGTGCCAGCAGCGAGACTAGCGGGAGGGGCACAGATACGCAGTATTTT.

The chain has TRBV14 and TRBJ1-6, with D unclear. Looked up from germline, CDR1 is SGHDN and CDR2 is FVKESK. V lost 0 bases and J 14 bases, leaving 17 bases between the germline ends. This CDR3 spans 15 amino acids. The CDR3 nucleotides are TGTGCCAGCAGCCAAGATGGCGGGAGGTTTGTGGCCCTCCACTTT. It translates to CASSQDGGRFVALHF.

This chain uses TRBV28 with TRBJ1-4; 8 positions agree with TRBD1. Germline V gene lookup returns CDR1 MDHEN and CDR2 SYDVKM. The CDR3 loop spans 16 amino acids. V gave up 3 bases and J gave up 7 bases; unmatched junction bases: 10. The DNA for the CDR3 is TGTGCCAGCAGTTTTCCCAGCCGGGACAGGTTTGAAAAACTGTTTTTT. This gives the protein CASSFPSRDRFEKLFF. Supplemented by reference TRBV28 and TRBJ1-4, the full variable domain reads DVKVTQSSRYLVKRTGEKVFLECVQDMDHENMFWYRQDPGLGLRLIYFSYDVKMKEKGDIPEGYSVSREKKERFSLILESASTNQTSMYLCASSFPSRDRFEKLFFGSGTQLSVL.

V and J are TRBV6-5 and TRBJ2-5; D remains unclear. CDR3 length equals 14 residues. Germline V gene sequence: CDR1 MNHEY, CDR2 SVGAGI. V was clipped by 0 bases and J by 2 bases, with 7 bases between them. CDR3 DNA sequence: TGTGCCAGCAGTTACTCGCAGTTACAAGAGACCCAGTACTTC. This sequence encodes CASSYSQLQETQYF.

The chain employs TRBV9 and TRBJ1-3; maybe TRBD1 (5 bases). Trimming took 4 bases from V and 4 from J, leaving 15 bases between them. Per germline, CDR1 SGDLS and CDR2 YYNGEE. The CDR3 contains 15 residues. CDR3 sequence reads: CASSSRGVWGNTIYF. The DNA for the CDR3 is TGTGCCAGCAGCTCCCGGGGGGTTTGGGGAAACACCATATATTTT.